This TCR beta chain is from a study of blood T cells in healthy people across ages. With a J-beta primer mix and a sample-barcoded 5' primer, a second PCR ran about 6 to 11 cycles. One entry per CDR3 protein, called by TCRdb with MiXCR from the 5' RACE reads. The data hold some 900,000 distinct CDR3 sequences, with approximately 49% observed a single time. What was sequenced was blood. This receptor was obtained from a man aged 25 to 45 in good health.

CDR3: CASMERMNTEAFF. Written as DNA, the CDR3 is TGTGCCAGCATGGAGCGAATGAACACTGAAGCTTTCTTT. The V call is TRBV2, the J call TRBJ1-1; no clear D gene. Trimming removed 7 bases at V and 0 bases at J, with 9 bases between. Per germline, CDR1 SNHLY and CDR2 FYNNEI. CDR3 length: 13 residues.